In its sample, the clone carrying this T cell receptor beta chain was seen a few times. The data derive from a study of T cells after yellow fever vaccination. TCRdb called the 5' RACE reads again in MiXCR, with one record for every CDR3 protein. The sample has just under 600,000 distinct CDR3 sequences, approximately 15% seen once; the top ten hold over 13%. V was clipped by 6 bases and J by 4 bases; unmatched bases: 6. This CDR3 is 13 amino acids long. Germline lookup yields CDR1 SQVTM and CDR2 ANQGSEA. The TCR sequence derives from a man younger than 45 who received the YFV17D yellow fever vaccine. The source was PBMCs, collected on the day of the yellow fever booster vaccination. The genes are TRBV29-1 and TRBJ2-1, with 7 bases matching TRBD2. The CDR3 loop is CSVGLLVYNEQFF. The DNA of the CDR3 is TGCAGCGTGGGACTACTCGTTTACAATGAGCAGTTCTTC.